Following are 21 T cell receptor beta chains from one sample sequenced in a study of blood T cell repertoires in COVID-19 (dated by TCRdb to 2019 to 2021). Libraries were made using the immunoSEQ multiplex PCR assay. TCRdb re-hosts the immuneACCESS table, in-frame sequences only. Its copies lack some clones; in the studies checked, an unresolved V gene accounts for under half of them, and the cause for the rest is not known. Across this sample there are 100,000 or so clones, with roughly 92% seen only once. Together, the top ten hold approximately 6% of the sample. Sequencing used peripheral blood. All receptors come from a woman aged 55-70 years with active COVID-19.

The CDR3 sequence is CAWGRGLSSGNTIYF. The DNA of the CDR3 is TGTGCCTGGGGGAGGGGACTGAGCTCTGGAAACACCATATATTTT. This chain connects TRBV30 to TRBJ1-3; tentative D call: TRBD1 (5 bases). The CDR3 sequence is 15 residues long. Trimming removed 5 bases from V and 0 bases from J, with 14 bases in between. CDR1 is GTSNPN and CDR2 is SVGIG in the germline V gene (reference sequence).

The chain employs TRBV19 and TRBJ1-1; 9 bases align to TRBD1. The trim removed 3 bases at V and 4 bases at J, leaving 6 bases unmatched. The CDR3 totals 15 residues. From germline, CDR1 is LNHDA and CDR2 SQIVND (reference sequence). CDR3 in amino acids: CASSIVGQGTTEAFF. Written as DNA, the CDR3 is TGTGCCAGTAGTATCGTAGGACAGGGGACCACTGAAGCTTTCTTT.

This chain links TRBV6-5 with TRBJ2-3, with TRBD2 matching 10 bases. Germline trimming cut 6 bases from V and 4 bases from J; bases unmatched to any gene: 7. There are 15 residues in the CDR3. Germline V gene data show CDR1 as MNHEY and CDR2 as SVGAGI. The CDR3 bases are TGTGCCAGCAGAGAGAGCGGGAGGGGCGCAGATACGCAGTATTTT. This encodes CASRESGRGADTQYF.

The gene calls are TRBV7-9 and TRBJ2-5, with D perhaps TRBD1 (6 bases). Germline CDR1 and CDR2: SEHNR and FQNEAQ (reference sequence). Trimming shortened V by 0 bases and J by 5 bases, and 13 bases separated the two germline ends. The CDR3 has 15 amino acids. As DNA, the CDR3 is TGTGCCAGCAGCTTAGCGTTGGGGGCTCGGGAGACCCAGTACTTC. The encoded protein is CASSLALGARETQYF. The entire variable domain, with the rest obtained from reference TRBV7-9 and TRBJ2-5, is as follows: DTGVSQNPRHKITKRGQNVTFRCDPISEHNRLYWYRQTLGQGPEFLTYFQNEAQLEKSRLLSDRFSAERPKGSFSTLEIQRTEQGDSAMYLCASSLALGARETQYFGPGTRLLVL.

The chain links TRBV6-5 to TRBJ1-2; the D is unclear. Per the germline V gene, CDR1 is MNHEY and CDR2 is SVGAGI. V was cut by 7 bases and J by 0 bases, with 12 bases left in between. This CDR3 is built from 14 residues. Here the CDR3 DNA reads TGTGCCAGCACTGCTGGGAGAACTAACTATGGCTACACCTTC. It encodes CASTAGRTNYGYTF.

This sequence joins TRBV6-5 and TRBJ2-5; the D gene is possibly TRBD2 (5 bases). The CDR3 totals 15 residues. Germline V gives CDR1 MNHEY, CDR2 SVGAGI. The V gene lost 0 bases and the J gene lost 3 bases, with 11 bases spanning the gap. The CDR3 sequence: CASSYSIATKETQYF. The CDR3 DNA sequence: TGTGCCAGCAGTTACTCGATAGCGACAAAAGAGACCCAGTACTTC.

This rearrangement joins TRBV7-9 to TRBJ1-2; 9 bases fit TRBD1. The trim removed 5 bases at V and 5 bases at J, leaving 3 bases unmatched. The CDR3 sequence is 13 residues long. The V gene's germline CDR1 is SEHNR and CDR2 FQNEAQ (reference sequence). The CDR3 DNA sequence: TGTGCCAGCAGCCTCGGACAGGGGTATGGCTACACCTTC. Its protein product is CASSLGQGYGYTF. The full variable domain, completed using reference TRBV7-9 and TRBJ1-2, is DTGVSQNPRHKITKRGQNVTFRCDPISEHNRLYWYRQTLGQGPEFLTYFQNEAQLEKSRLLSDRFSAERPKGSFSTLEIQRTEQGDSAMYLCASSLGQGYGYTFGSGTRLTVV.

The chain is built from TRBV7-2 and TRBJ2-5, with a tentative D call TRBD1 (5 bases). Germline values: CDR1 SGHTA, CDR2 FQGNSA. This CDR3 has 15 amino acids. The V end was cut by 0 bases, the J end by 2 bases, with 10 bases between. The CDR3 is CASSLARQKQETQYF. The DNA for the CDR3 is TGTGCCAGCAGCTTAGCCCGACAGAAACAAGAGACCCAGTACTTC.

The V and J genes are TRBV4-3 and TRBJ1-5; no definite D call. The CDR3 runs to 16 residues. The V and J ends lost 4 bases and 7 bases respectively, with 20 bases between them. CDR1 and CDR2 from the germline V gene are LGHNA and YSLEER. DNA for the CDR3: TGCGCCAGCAGCCCAGAAATCGACCGCTCCGGGCAGCCCCAGCATTTT. It encodes CASSPEIDRSGQPQHF.

This chain connects TRBV6-6 to TRBJ2-2; 8 nucleotides agree with TRBD2. The J segment lost 4 bases and the V segment lost 6 bases, leaving 7 bases of the junction unmatched. The length of the CDR3 is 15 residues. Germline CDR1 is MNHNY and CDR2 is SVGAGI (reference sequence). CDR3 DNA: TGTGCCAGCAGCCGCCGCGCGGGGGGCACCGGGGAGCTGTTTTTT. Protein sequence: CASSRRAGGTGELFF.

This clone was seen just once. Here the CDR3 reads CASSQDRGVGTAEKLFF. CDR3 coding DNA: TGCGCCAGCAGCCAAGATCGGGGCGTCGGGACAGCCGAAAAACTGTTTTTT. The chain has TRBV4-1 and TRBJ1-4; 7 nucleotides match TRBD1. Per the germline V gene, CDR1 is MGHRA and CDR2 is YSYEKL. Trimming at V came to 0 bases and at J to 8 bases, leaving 12 bases not matched to a gene. This CDR3 region has 17 residues.

V is TRBV7-9 and J is TRBJ1-6; D unresolved. Germline V gene lookup returns CDR1 SEHNR and CDR2 FQNEAQ (reference sequence). Trimming removed 5 bases at V and 9 bases at J, with 14 bases between. CDR3 size: 14 residues. Here the CDR3 reads CASSRESVGSPLHF. CDR3 sequence (DNA): TGTGCCAGCAGCCGGGAGTCTGTCGGTTCACCCCTCCACTTT.

V and J are TRBV11-3 and TRBJ1-4; a possible D gene is TRBD1 (6 bases). V was trimmed by 4 bases and J by 7 bases, leaving 16 bases between them. This CDR3 is 15 amino acids long. Germline-derived CDR1 and CDR2 are SGHNT and YENEEA. For the CDR3, the DNA is TGTGCCAGCAGCTCGGGGGGGCTCTCGGGTGAAAAACTGTTTTTT. Residues: CASSSGGLSGEKLFF.

J is TRBJ1-5 and V is TRBV12-5; perhaps TRBD1 as D (5 bases). The CDR3 sequence is 14 residues long. Trimming took off 3 bases at V and 3 bases at J, with 9 bases between the two ends. CDR1 is LGHNT and CDR2 is FRNRAP in the germline V gene. CDR3 loop: CASGFSGNNQPQHF. As DNA, the CDR3 is TGTGCTAGTGGTTTTTCAGGGAACAATCAGCCCCAGCATTTT.

The chain recombines TRBV5-1 with TRBJ2-2; TRBD2 might be the D (7 bases). There are 15 residues in the CDR3. With 0 bases removed from V and 4 bases from J, the gap between germline ends came to 10 bases. Germline assignment: CDR1 SGHRS and CDR2 YFSETQ. Here the CDR3 reads CASSLAGGGTGELFF. The CDR3 nucleotides are TGCGCCAGCAGCTTGGCGGGGGGCGGCACCGGGGAGCTGTTTTTT.

The chain is built from TRBV18 and TRBJ1-3; D may be TRBD1 (6 bases). V lost 6 bases and J lost 0, with 15 bases in between. The CDR3 extends over 16 amino acids. Germline V gives CDR1 KGHSH, CDR2 LQKENI. The CDR3 coding sequence is TGTGCCAGCTCTCCCGGGACAATAAGCTCTGGAAACACCATATATTTT. This encodes CASSPGTISSGNTIYF. Full variable domain (missing parts from reference TRBV18 and TRBJ1-3): NAGVMQNPRHLVRRRGQEARLRCSPMKGHSHVYWYRQLPEEGLKFMVYLQKENIIDESGMPKERFSAEFPKEGPSILRIQQVVRGDSAAYFCASSPGTISSGNTIYFGEGSWLTVV.

The V call is TRBV15, the J call TRBJ2-4; TRBD1 might be the D (6 bases). The CDR3 spans 16 residues. Trimming took off 4 bases at V and 0 bases at J, with 13 bases between the two ends. Germline values: CDR1 LNHNV, CDR2 YYDKDF (reference sequence). The CDR3 loop reads CATSTDRMVAKNIQYF. The DNA of the CDR3 is TGTGCCACCAGCACTGACAGGATGGTAGCCAAAAACATTCAGTACTTC.

The chain employs TRBV11-2 and TRBJ2-2; 12 bases agree with TRBD2. Germline CDR1 and CDR2: SGHAT and FQNNGV. The CDR3 loop spans 18 amino acids. The V gene end was trimmed by 0 bases and the J gene end by 5 bases; junction bases not matched to a gene: 7. In nucleotides, the CDR3 is TGTGCCAGCAGCTTAGATCGTCTAGCGGGAGGGCGGACCGGGGAGCTGTTTTTT. Protein product: CASSLDRLAGGRTGELFF.

This sequence joins TRBV6-5 and TRBJ1-4; unclear D gene. This CDR3 spans 16 amino acids. The germline V and J ends were trimmed by 0 bases and 7 bases, with 15 bases remaining between them. Per germline, CDR1 MNHEY and CDR2 SVGAGI. CDR3 sequence: CASSYSMAVATEKLFF. The CDR3 DNA reads TGTGCCAGCAGTTACTCGATGGCAGTGGCAACTGAAAAACTGTTTTTT.

CDR3 loop: CASSSVAGASYNEQFF. CDR3 sequence (DNA): TGTGCCAGCAGCTCCGTAGCGGGAGCCTCCTACAATGAGCAGTTCTTC. The J gene is TRBJ2-1, the V gene TRBV11-1; 9 bases match TRBD2. Germline CDR1 and CDR2: SGHAT and FQDESV (reference sequence). CDR3 length equals 16 residues. V shed 4 bases and J 0 bases; nucleotides not matched to a gene: 4.

This sequence joins TRBV3-1 (or the pseudogene TRBV3-2) and TRBJ1-1; TRBD1 matches 10 bases. Germline lookup yields CDR1 LGHDT and CDR2 YNNKEL (reference sequence). Germline trimming cut 1 base from V and 7 bases from J; bases unmatched to any gene: 12. CDR3 length equals 17 residues. CDR3: CASSQGMGQGKFGEAFF. CDR3 bases: TGTGCCAGCAGCCAAGGAATGGGACAGGGGAAGTTCGGTGAAGCTTTCTTT.